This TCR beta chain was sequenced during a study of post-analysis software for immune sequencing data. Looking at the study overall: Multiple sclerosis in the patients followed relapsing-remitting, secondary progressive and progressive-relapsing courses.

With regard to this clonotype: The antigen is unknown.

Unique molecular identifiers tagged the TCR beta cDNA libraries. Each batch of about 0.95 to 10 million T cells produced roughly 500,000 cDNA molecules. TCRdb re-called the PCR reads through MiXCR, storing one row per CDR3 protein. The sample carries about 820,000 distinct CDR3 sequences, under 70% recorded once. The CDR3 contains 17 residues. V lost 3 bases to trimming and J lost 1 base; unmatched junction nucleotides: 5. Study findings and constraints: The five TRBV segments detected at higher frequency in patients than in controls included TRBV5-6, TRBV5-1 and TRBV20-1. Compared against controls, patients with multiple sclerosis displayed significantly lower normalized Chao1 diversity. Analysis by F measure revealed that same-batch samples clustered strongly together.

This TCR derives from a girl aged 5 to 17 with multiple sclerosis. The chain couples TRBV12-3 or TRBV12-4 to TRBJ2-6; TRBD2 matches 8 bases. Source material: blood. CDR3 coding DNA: TGTGCCAGCAGTTTGTACCGCGGGAGGTCTGGGGCCAACGTCCTGACTTTC. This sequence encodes CASSLYRGRSGANVLTF.